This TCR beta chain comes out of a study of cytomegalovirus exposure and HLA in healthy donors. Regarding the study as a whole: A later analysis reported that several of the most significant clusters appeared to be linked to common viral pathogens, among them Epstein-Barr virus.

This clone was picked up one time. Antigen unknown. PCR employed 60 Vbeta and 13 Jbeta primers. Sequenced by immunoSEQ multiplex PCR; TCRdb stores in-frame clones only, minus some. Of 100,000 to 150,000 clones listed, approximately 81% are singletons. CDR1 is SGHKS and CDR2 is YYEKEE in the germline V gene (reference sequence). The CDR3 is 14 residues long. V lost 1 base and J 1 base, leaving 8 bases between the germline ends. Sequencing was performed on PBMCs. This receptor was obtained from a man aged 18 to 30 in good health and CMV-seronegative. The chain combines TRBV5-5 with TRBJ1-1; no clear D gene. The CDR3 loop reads CASSLNPPNTEAFF. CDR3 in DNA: TGTGCCAGCAGCTTGAATCCTCCGAACACTGAAGCTTTCTTT.